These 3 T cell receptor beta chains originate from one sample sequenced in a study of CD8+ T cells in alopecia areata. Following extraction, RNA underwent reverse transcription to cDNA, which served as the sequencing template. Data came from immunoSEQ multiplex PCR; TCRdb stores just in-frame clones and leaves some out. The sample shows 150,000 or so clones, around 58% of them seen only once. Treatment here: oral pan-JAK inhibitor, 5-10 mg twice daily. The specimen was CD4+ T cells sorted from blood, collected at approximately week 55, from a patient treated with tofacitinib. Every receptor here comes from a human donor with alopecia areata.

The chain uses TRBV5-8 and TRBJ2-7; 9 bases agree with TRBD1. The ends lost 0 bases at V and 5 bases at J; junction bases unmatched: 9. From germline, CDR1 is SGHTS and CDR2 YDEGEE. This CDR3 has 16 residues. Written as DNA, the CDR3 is TGTGCCAGCAGCTTGGAGGCGGGACAGGGAACCCACGAGCAGTACTTC. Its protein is CASSLEAGQGTHEQYF.

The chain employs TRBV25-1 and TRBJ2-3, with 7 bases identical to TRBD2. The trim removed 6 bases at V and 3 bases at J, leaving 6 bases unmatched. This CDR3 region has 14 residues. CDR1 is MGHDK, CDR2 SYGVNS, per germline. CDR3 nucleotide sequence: TGTGCCAGCAGCCCTGGGGGAGGGACAGATACGCAGTATTTT. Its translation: CASSPGGGTDTQYF. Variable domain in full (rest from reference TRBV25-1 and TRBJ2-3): EADIYQTPRYLVIGTGKKITLECSQTMGHDKMYWYQQDPGMELHLIHYSYGVNSTEKGDLSSESTVSRIRTEHFPLTLESARPSHTSQYLCASSPGGGTDTQYFGPGTRLTVL.

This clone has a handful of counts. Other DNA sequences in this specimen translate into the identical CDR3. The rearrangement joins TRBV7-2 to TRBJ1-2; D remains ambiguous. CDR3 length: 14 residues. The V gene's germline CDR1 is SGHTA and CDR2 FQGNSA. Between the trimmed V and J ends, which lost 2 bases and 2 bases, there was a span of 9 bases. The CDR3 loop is CASSLSKANYGYTF. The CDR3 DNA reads TGTGCCAGCAGCTTAAGCAAGGCAAACTATGGCTACACCTTC.